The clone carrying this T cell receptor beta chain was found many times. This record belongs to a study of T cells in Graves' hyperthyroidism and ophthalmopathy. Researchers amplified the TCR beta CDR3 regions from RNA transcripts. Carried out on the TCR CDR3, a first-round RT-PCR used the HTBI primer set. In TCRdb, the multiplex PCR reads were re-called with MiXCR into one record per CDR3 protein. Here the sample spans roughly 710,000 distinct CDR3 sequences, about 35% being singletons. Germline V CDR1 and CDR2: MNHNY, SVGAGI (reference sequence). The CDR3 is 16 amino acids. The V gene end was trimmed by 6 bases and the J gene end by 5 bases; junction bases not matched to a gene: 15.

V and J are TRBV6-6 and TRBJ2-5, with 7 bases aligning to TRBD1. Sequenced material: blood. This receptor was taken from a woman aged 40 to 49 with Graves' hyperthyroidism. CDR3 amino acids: CASSPGQSIYGETQYF. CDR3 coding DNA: TGTGCCAGCAGCCCGGGACAGTCTATTTACGGGGAGACCCAGTACTTC.